The 14 T cell receptor beta chains given below trace back to one sample, sequenced in a study of OX40 agonist ivuxolimab in advanced cancers. Assay used: immunoSEQ multiplex PCR; TCRdb lists only in-frame clones, some missing. This sample has about 79,000 clones, with just under 95% found just once. Here the sequenced sample was CD4+ or CD8+ T cells sorted from blood, taken in a trial of the OX40 agonist ivuxolimab. These receptors came from an adult with an advanced solid tumor such as melanoma, head and neck, liver or kidney cancer.

The V call is TRBV7-2, the J call TRBJ1-2; D ambiguous. The germline V gene has CDR1 SGHTA and CDR2 FQGNSA. Trimming stripped 2 bases from V and 6 bases from J, with 19 bases between. This CDR3 has 16 amino acids. CDR3 nucleotides: TGTGCCAGCAGCTTACGGTCTTTTGGAGGGTACGATGGCTACACCTTC. Encoded protein: CASSLRSFGGYDGYTF.

The CDR3 sequence is CASSLGQGASGNTIYF. Here the CDR3 DNA reads TGTGCCAGCAGCCTGGGACAGGGGGCCTCTGGAAACACCATATATTTT. The V call is TRBV7-2, the J call TRBJ1-3, with TRBD1 matching 12 bases. Germline lookup yields CDR1 SGHTA and CDR2 FQGNSA. Trimming removed 5 bases from V and 0 bases from J; junction bases left unmatched: 2. The CDR3 is 16 amino acids.

The V gene is TRBV9, the J gene TRBJ2-1; unclear D gene. The CDR3 runs to 13 residues. Per the germline V gene, CDR1 is SGDLS and CDR2 is YYNGEE. Trimming took 2 bases from V and 8 from J, leaving 11 bases between them. The CDR3 DNA is TGTGCCAGCAGCGTCCCAGGTAATGATGAGCAGTTCTTC. Translation gives CASSVPGNDEQFF.

The sample holds one count of this clone. This chain connects TRBV7-8 to TRBJ1-4, with TRBD1 matching over 7 bases. The CDR3 extends over 16 amino acids. J gave up 8 bases and V 0 bases, and 9 bases lay outside the gene matches. Germline CDR1 reads SGHVS; CDR2 reads FQNEAQ. CDR3 region: CASSLAADRVVEKLFF. For the CDR3, the DNA is TGTGCCAGCAGCTTAGCAGCTGACAGGGTGGTCGAAAAACTGTTTTTT.

This clone was seen once. Other DNA variants within this sample encode the same CDR3. The rearrangement links TRBV11-2 to TRBJ1-2, with D unclear. Germline lookup yields CDR1 SGHAT and CDR2 FQNNGV. This CDR3 is 15 amino acids long. Trimming left V 6 bases short and J 0 bases short, with 14 bases between. Here the CDR3 DNA reads TGTGCCAGCAGTTCCTTGCAAACAACTAACTATGGCTACACCTTC. Translated: CASSSLQTTNYGYTF.

As for this clone: This CDR3 is also generated by other DNA sequences in the sample. CDR3 DNA sequence: TGTGCCAGCCGAGGGGATGGGGCTTTCTTT. Its translation: CASRGDGAFF. This sequence joins TRBV25-1 and TRBJ1-1, with D perhaps matching TRBD1 (5 bases). This CDR3 comprises 10 residues. V lost 8 bases to trimming and J lost 11 bases, with 12 bases between them. Germline V lookup: CDR1 MGHDK, CDR2 SYGVNS.

The chain has TRBV9 and TRBJ2-3; D possibly matches TRBD1 or TRBD2 (5 bases each). V gave up 0 bases and J gave up 0 bases, with 11 bases separating them. CDR1 and CDR2 from the germline V gene are SGDLS and YYNGEE. This CDR3 has 16 amino acids. CDR3 in amino acids: CASSVARGGSTDTQYF. CDR3 nucleotide sequence: TGTGCCAGCAGCGTAGCTCGGGGCGGAAGCACAGATACGCAGTATTTT.

J is TRBJ2-7 and V is TRBV9; 13 bases are shared with TRBD2. V lost 4 bases and J lost 2; bases outside the gene matches: 6. The germline V gene encodes CDR1 SGDLS and CDR2 YYNGEE. There are 16 residues in the CDR3. In nucleotides, the CDR3 is TGTGCCAGCAGCCCTACGACTAGCGGGGGGACCTACGAGCAGTACTTC. Protein: CASSPTTSGGTYEQYF.

The gene calls are TRBV7-8 and TRBJ2-5; 12 bases are shared with TRBD2. This CDR3 spans 19 amino acids. Germline trimming cut 0 bases from V and 5 bases from J; bases unmatched to any gene: 13. Germline V gene lookup returns CDR1 SGHVS and CDR2 FQNEAQ. The CDR3 protein is CASSLALAGGPLHYETQYF. CDR3 bases: TGTGCCAGCAGCTTAGCTCTAGCGGGGGGGCCTCTTCATTACGAGACCCAGTACTTC.

The V call is TRBV13, the J call TRBJ2-1, with 8 bases identical to TRBD1. CDR3 length: 15 amino acids. Germline loops: CDR1 PRHDT, CDR2 FYEKMQ (reference sequence). V was clipped by 3 bases and J by 4 bases; unmatched bases: 5. In DNA form, the CDR3 reads TGTGCCAGCAGCTTGGACAGGGCTTCTTACAATGAGCAGTTCTTC. Its translation is CASSLDRASYNEQFF.

The chain joins TRBV7-7 to TRBJ2-5; D is perhaps TRBD1 (6 bases). CDR1 is SSHAT, CDR2 FNYEAQ, per germline (reference sequence). V was pared by 1 base and J by 4 bases, with 7 bases between. The CDR3 contains 13 residues. The CDR3 sequence: CASSLVGGETQYF. The CDR3 DNA reads TGTGCCAGCAGCTTAGTAGGGGGAGAGACCCAGTACTTC.

This clone has a single count. The CDR3 region is CASSLDSGSNEKLFF. Written as DNA, the CDR3 is TGTGCCAGCAGCTTGGACAGTGGGTCTAATGAAAAACTGTTTTTT. The chain has TRBV5-5 and TRBJ1-4; no firm D call. Germline V lookup: CDR1 SGHKS, CDR2 YYEKEE (reference sequence). There are 15 residues in the CDR3. Trimming pared 0 bases from V and 3 bases from J, leaving 9 bases between.

Only one count was recorded for this clone. The rearrangement uses TRBV6-1 and TRBJ1-2, with a weak D call TRBD1 (6 bases). The germline V gene has CDR1 MNHNS and CDR2 SASEGT. Trimming pared 4 bases from V and 0 bases from J, leaving 12 bases between. CDR3 length: 15 amino acids. CDR3 in amino acids: CASSGTAIPNYGYTF. The CDR3 region has the DNA TGTGCCAGCAGTGGGACAGCCATACCTAACTATGGCTACACCTTC.

This clone has a single count. V usage is TRBV10-3 and J usage is TRBJ1-5, with D unclear. This CDR3 has 14 residues. Between the trimmed V and J ends, which lost 3 bases and 3 bases, there was a span of 9 bases. Germline CDR1 ENHRY, CDR2 SYGVKD. The CDR3 DNA is TGTGCCATCAGTGATGTGGGTTCCAATCAGCCCCAGCATTTT. Its translation: CAISDVGSNQPQHF.